The T cell receptor (beta chain) described here comes from a study of cytomegalovirus exposure and HLA in healthy donors. This CDR3 comprises 13 residues. Deletions cut 0 bases from V and 2 bases from J, with 7 bases between. From germline, CDR1 is GTSNPN and CDR2 SVGIG (reference sequence). 60 Vbeta and 13 Jbeta primers were used in PCR. This table comes from immunoSEQ multiplex PCR, and its TCRdb copy is limited to in-frame clones, with some not included. The sample has some 110,000 clones; 80% to 85% are singletons. The clonotype comes from a man under 40 in good health and CMV-seropositive. The rearrangement joins TRBV30 to TRBJ2-5; no clear D gene. The sequenced sample consisted of PBMCs. DNA of the CDR3: TGTGCCTGGAGTGTAATGAGTCAAGAGACCCAGTACTTC. Translation: CAWSVMSQETQYF.